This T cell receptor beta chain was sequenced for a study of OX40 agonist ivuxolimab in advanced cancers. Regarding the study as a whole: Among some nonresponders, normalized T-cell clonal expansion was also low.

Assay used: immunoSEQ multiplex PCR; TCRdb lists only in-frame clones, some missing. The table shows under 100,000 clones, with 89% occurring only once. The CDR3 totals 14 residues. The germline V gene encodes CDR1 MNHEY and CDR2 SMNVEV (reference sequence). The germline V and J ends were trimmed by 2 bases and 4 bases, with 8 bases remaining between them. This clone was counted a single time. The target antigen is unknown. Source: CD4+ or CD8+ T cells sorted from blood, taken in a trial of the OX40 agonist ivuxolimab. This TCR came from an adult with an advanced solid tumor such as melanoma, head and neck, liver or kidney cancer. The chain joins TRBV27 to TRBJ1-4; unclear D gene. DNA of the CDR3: TGTGCCAGCAGTTTAAGCCGACTTAATGAAAAACTGTTTTTT. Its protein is CASSLSRLNEKLFF.